One sample yielded the 8 T cell receptor beta chains listed below, sequenced in a study of human T cells and chemical hapten exposure. TCRdb passed the RACE reads through MiXCR, listing each CDR3 protein once. The sample holds about 340,000 distinct CDR3 sequences, around 6.9% seen once. Time point of the sample: patch test 1, 2 weeks after DPC sensitization. As for treatment: therapeutic diphenylcyclopropenone sensitization with weekly scalp DPC. This specimen consisted of whole blood, obtained in connection with sensitization to the hapten diphenylcyclopropenone (DPC). The receptors shown here come from a woman aged 18-29 years with alopecia areata. Some clones in this sample may be carry-over from other donors' samples.

This clonotype was seen a few times. The J gene is TRBJ1-4, the V gene TRBV3-1; 8 bases agree with TRBD1. The CDR3 is 15 residues long. The V gene's germline CDR1 is LGHDT and CDR2 YNNKEL (reference sequence). V was clipped by 3 bases and J by 4 bases; unmatched bases: 4. The CDR3 region has the DNA TGTGCCAGCAGCCACAGCGGACAGGGTAATGAAAAACTGTTTTTT. It is translated as CASSHSGQGNEKLFF.

The chain combines TRBV20-1 with TRBJ1-5; D call uncertain. Germline V gene lookup returns CDR1 DFQATT and CDR2 SNEGSKA (reference sequence). The germline V and J ends were trimmed by 3 bases and 3 bases, with 12 bases remaining between them. This CDR3 is built from 14 residues. The DNA for the CDR3 is TGCAGTGCTAGTGGGCAGCTCCCCAATCAGCCCCAGCATTTT. This codes for CSASGQLPNQPQHF.

The chain is built from TRBV12-3 or TRBV12-4 and TRBJ2-1, with D perhaps matching TRBD2 (6 bases). V lost 5 bases and J 4 bases, leaving 15 bases between the germline ends. The CDR3 is 15 residues long. CDR3 sequence (DNA): TGTGCCAGCAGTAAAGCGGCTAGCGCGTACAATGAGCAGTTCTTC. Its translation: CASSKAASAYNEQFF.

This clonotype turned up a few times. The rearrangement joins TRBV7-2 to TRBJ2-7; 7 nucleotides agree with TRBD1. CDR3 length: 14 amino acids. Germline assignment: CDR1 SGHTA and CDR2 FQGNSA. V shed 6 bases, J shed 6 bases, and the junction held 11 bases outside the gene matches. The CDR3 protein is CASRPGGSRLEQYF. As DNA, the CDR3 is TGTGCCAGCAGGCCAGGGGGAAGCCGCCTCGAGCAGTACTTC.

This clonotype has just a few counts. The chain employs TRBV7-2 and TRBJ1-1; 10 bases match TRBD1. The CDR3 has 15 amino acids. Germline trimming cut 6 bases from V and 6 bases from J; bases unmatched to any gene: 10. From germline, CDR1 is SGHTA and CDR2 FQGNSA. CDR3 loop: CASRPGDRGFSEAFF. The CDR3 bases are TGTGCCAGCAGACCTGGGGACAGGGGATTTTCTGAAGCTTTCTTT. Filled out from reference TRBV7-2 and TRBJ1-1, the complete variable domain reads GAGVSQSPSNKVTEKGKDVELRCDPISGHTALYWYRQSLGQGLEFLIYFQGNSAPDKSGLPSDRFSAERTGGSVSTLTIQRTQQEDSAVYLCASRPGDRGFSEAFFGQGTRLTVV.

Many counts were recorded for this clonotype. V gene TRBV18 combines with J gene TRBJ1-1; a weak D match, TRBD1 (6 bases). V was trimmed by 4 bases and J by 8 bases, leaving 8 bases between them. The germline CDR1 and CDR2 sequences are KGHSH and LQKENI. The CDR3 spans 11 residues. The CDR3 is CASSRQGEAFF. In nucleotides, the CDR3 is TGTGCCAGCTCACGTCAGGGGGAAGCTTTCTTT.

Turning to this clonotype: The DNA is omitted, as the CDR3 cannot be located on it reliably, and the CDR3 follows TCRdb's listing. V is TRBV4-3 and J is TRBJ1-3; the table's D call, TRBD1, was not checked against the DNA. 16 amino acids form the CDR3, both terminal residues included. Germline V gene data show CDR1 as LGHNA and CDR2 as YSLEER. The CDR3 reads CASSQGVWERENTIYF.

This clonotype was seen repeatedly, ten times or more. The chain couples TRBV7-6 to TRBJ1-1; tentative D call: TRBD1 (5 bases). Germline V gene sequence: CDR1 SGHVS, CDR2 FNYEAQ. V lost 3 bases and J lost 2, with 13 bases in between. This CDR3 has 15 residues. The CDR3 sequence: CASSLRTLRNTEAFF. The CDR3, as DNA: TGTGCCAGCAGCTTGAGGACACTCCGAAACACTGAAGCTTTCTTT.